This T cell receptor beta chain was found in a study of OX40 agonist ivuxolimab in advanced cancers. Overall study context: Allowance was made for prior anti-PD-1, anti-PD-L1 or anti-CTLA-4 therapy, and about 40% had some. General study results and limits: The mean number of expanded clones was higher in CD8+ T cells than in CD4+. At 0.1 to 3.0 mg/kg and by week 6, clonal expansion occurred in CD4+ and CD8+ blood T cells.

To note about this clone: Antigen: not known.

Clones were sequenced by immunoSEQ multiplex PCR, and TCRdb holds only the in-frame ones, with some missing. The table records fewer than 30,000 clones, 90% to 95% of them present only once. The CDR3 runs 17 residues. J lost 0 bases, V lost 5 bases, and 11 bases had no gene match. Germline assignment: CDR1 SGDLS and CDR2 YYNGEE. This sequence joins TRBV9 and TRBJ1-1, with 9 bases that match TRBD1. This receptor was obtained from an adult with an advanced solid tumor such as melanoma, head and neck, liver or kidney cancer. The starting material was CD4+ or CD8+ T cells sorted from blood, obtained in a trial of the OX40 agonist ivuxolimab. CDR3 coding DNA: TGTGCCAGCAGTCCCCAGGGGACAGGGCCCATGAACACTGAAGCTTTCTTT. Translated: CASSPQGTGPMNTEAFF. The variable domain in full, with the rest retrieved from reference TRBV9 and TRBJ1-1, is DSGVTQTPKHLITATGQRVTLRCSPRSGDLSVYWYQQSLDQGLQFLIQYYNGEERAKGNILERFSAQQFPDLHSELNLSSLELGDSALYFCASSPQGTGPMNTEAFFGQGTRLTVV.